This is a list of T cell receptor beta chains from one sample in a study of blood T cell repertoires in COVID-19. Clones were sequenced by immunoSEQ multiplex PCR, and TCRdb holds only the in-frame ones, with some missing. The data hold 200,000 to 250,000 clones, with more than 80% observed a single time. The specimen sequenced was PBMCs or T cells enriched from blood (not recorded which). These receptor sequences come from a man aged 60 to 69 who had recovered from COVID-19. Both conserved end residues are part of each CDR3. A D gene is named only where the DNA matches it firmly. A row's size may be missing; if present it is once, few, many or a size class.

D gene | clone size | J gene | V gene | CDR3 protein | CDR3 DNA
- | - | TRBJ1-1 | TRBV2 | CASIQGNTEAFF | TGTGCCAGCATTCAGGGCAACACTGAAGCTTTCTTT
TRBD1 | - | TRBJ1-1 | TRBV5-1 | CASSTTGGSGTEAFF | TGCGCCAGCAGCACTACAGGGGGATCGGGCACTGAAGCTTTCTTT
TRBD1 | - | TRBJ1-4 | TRBV5-6 | CASSLRQGGFEKLFF | TGTGCCAGCAGCTTGCGGCAGGGGGGTTTTGAAAAACTGTTTTTT
- | - | TRBJ1-2 | TRBV19 | CASSIDLARVGYGYTF | TGTGCCAGTAGTATAGATCTCGCCAGGGTGGGCTATGGCTACACCTTC
- | - | TRBJ1-1 | TRBV3-1/TRBV3-2 | CASSQGPGQIEAFF | TGTGCCAGCAGCCAAGGACCTGGACAGATTGAAGCTTTCTTT
- | - | TRBJ1-5 | TRBV9 | CASSVGSDNQPQHF | TGTGCCAGCAGCGTAGGGTCAGACAATCAGCCCCAGCATTTT
- | - | TRBJ2-2 | TRBV5-1 | CASSLWDTDTGELFF | TGCGCCAGCAGCTTGTGGGACACAGACACCGGGGAGCTGTTTTTT
- | - | TRBJ1-6 | TRBV7-9 | CASSLGLNSPLHF | TGTGCCAGCAGCTTAGGCCTAAATTCACCCCTCCACTTT
- | - | TRBJ1-6 | TRBV7-2 | CASSLGSRIGSPLHF | TGTGCCAGCAGCTTAGGGAGCCGAATTGGTTCACCCCTCCACTTT
TRBD1 | - | TRBJ2-3 | TRBV5-8 | CASSAGGPGDTQYF | TGTGCCAGCAGCGCAGGGGGCCCCGGAGATACGCAGTATTTT
TRBD1 | - | TRBJ1-2 | TRBV6-2/TRBV6-3 | CASSQTGNYGYTF | TGTGCCAGCAGCCAGACAGGGAACTATGGCTACACCTTC
- | - | TRBJ2-2 | TRBV5-1 | CASSLGGNTGELFF | TGCGCCAGCAGCTTGGGCGGGAACACCGGGGAGCTGTTTTTT
TRBD1 | - | TRBJ1-2 | TRBV11-2 | CASSPDDRGLTLYGYTF | TGTGCCAGCAGCCCAGATGACAGGGGGCTAACTCTCTATGGCTACACCTTC
TRBD1 | few | TRBJ1-2 | TRBV4-1 | CASSQDRGGRYGYTF | TGCGCCAGCAGCCAAGATCGAGGGGGCCGGTATGGCTACACCTTC
- | - | TRBJ2-5 | TRBV7-2 | CASSLIGGETQYF | TGTGCCAGCAGCTTGATCGGGGGTGAGACCCAGTACTTC
TRBD1 | once | TRBJ1-1 | TRBV4-3 | CASSHRQGANTEAFF | TGCGCCAGCAGCCACAGACAGGGTGCGAACACTGAAGCTTTCTTT
- | - | TRBJ2-7 | TRBV29-1 | CSVRDNLSSYEQYF | TGCAGCGTTAGGGACAACCTGAGCTCCTACGAGCAGTACTTC
TRBD1 | - | TRBJ1-1 | TRBV5-4 | CACRQGPEAFF | TGTGCCTGCAGACAGGGCCCTGAAGCTTTCTTT
TRBD1 | - | TRBJ2-3 | TRBV2 | CASSDLNRGTDTQYF | TGTGCCAGCAGCGACTTAAACAGGGGGACAGATACGCAGTATTTT
- | once | TRBJ1-1 | TRBV5-1 | CASSLGRGGVNTEAFF | TGCGCCAGCAGCTTGGGACGTGGCGGGGTGAACACTGAAGCTTTCTTT
TRBD1 | - | TRBJ2-1 | TRBV7-9 | CASSFRTGPEQFF | TGTGCCAGCAGCTTCAGGACAGGGCCGGAGCAGTTCTTC
- | - | TRBJ1-5 | TRBV5-6 | CASSLFGQPQHF | TGTGCCAGCAGCTTGTTCGGTCAGCCCCAGCATTTT
TRBD2 | - | TRBJ2-7 | TRBV6-1 | CASSDLAGGFSEQYF | TGTGCCAGCAGTGATTTAGCGGGGGGGTTCTCTGAGCAGTACTTC
- | - | TRBJ2-5 | TRBV6-5 | CASIPGHDTRETQYF | TGTGCCAGCATCCCGGGACACGATACAAGAGAGACCCAGTACTTC
- | - | TRBJ1-3 | TRBV7-2 | CASSLDNAGNTIYF | TGTGCCAGCAGCCTGGACAACGCTGGAAACACCATATATTTT
- | - | TRBJ2-2 | TRBV12-3/TRBV12-4 | CASRARGTGELFF | TGTGCCAGCAGGGCCCGGGGCACCGGGGAGCTGTTTTTT
TRBD1 | - | TRBJ1-6 | TRBV25-1 | CASSDDRGAISPLHF | TGTGCCAGCAGTGATGACAGGGGTGCTATTTCACCCCTCCACTTT
- | - | TRBJ2-2 | TRBV5-1 | CASSLGHSNTGELFF | TGCGCCAGCAGCTTGGGACATTCGAACACCGGGGAGCTGTTTTTT
- | - | TRBJ2-1 | TRBV19 | CASSIRNEQFF | TGTGCCAGTAGTATCCGGAATGAGCAGTTCTTC
TRBD1 | - | TRBJ2-1 | TRBV10-3 | CAISPQGAGDEQFF | TGTGCCATCAGCCCACAGGGGGCTGGGGATGAGCAGTTCTTC
- | - | TRBJ1-4 | TRBV3-1/TRBV3-2 | CASSQTGSGEKLFF | TGTGCCAGCAGCCAAACAGGGTCAGGGGAAAAACTGTTTTTT
- | - | TRBJ1-1 | TRBV18 | CASSQMNTEAFF | TGTGCCAGCTCTCAGATGAACACTGAAGCTTTCTTT
- | once | TRBJ2-7 | TRBV18 | CASSPQNRFSYEQYF | TGTGCCAGCTCACCACAAAACAGGTTTTCCTACGAGCAGTACTTC
- | - | TRBJ1-4 | TRBV4-3 | CASSQDLENEKLFF | TGCGCCAGCAGCCAAGATCTCGAGAATGAAAAACTGTTTTTT
- | - | TRBJ2-1 | TRBV4-2 | CASSRDWSSYNEQFF | TGTGCCAGCAGCCGAGACTGGAGCTCCTACAATGAGCAGTTCTTC
- | - | TRBJ1-2 | TRBV6-5 | CASRGGNYGYTF | TGTGCCAGCAGAGGGGGAAACTATGGCTACACCTTC
- | - | TRBJ1-1 | TRBV27 | CASSLGIGGQNTEAFF | TGTGCCAGCAGTTTAGGAATAGGGGGTCAGAACACTGAAGCTTTCTTT
TRBD2 | - | TRBJ2-7 | TRBV19 | CASSIVASGSYEQYF | TGTGCCAGTAGTATAGTTGCTAGCGGATCCTACGAGCAGTACTTC
TRBD1 | - | TRBJ2-3 | TRBV6-5 | CASSYEGAQDTQYF | TGTGCCAGCAGTTACGAGGGGGCACAGGATACGCAGTATTTT
- | - | TRBJ1-1 | TRBV5-6 | CASSLPQAYTEAFF | TGTGCCAGCAGCTTGCCACAGGCATACACTGAAGCTTTCTTT
TRBD1 | - | TRBJ1-1 | TRBV7-9 | CASKTGDTEAFF | TGTGCCAGCAAAACAGGGGATACTGAAGCTTTCTTT
- | - | TRBJ1-2 | TRBV19 | CASTPQTGSGYGYTF | TGTGCCAGCACCCCCCAAACAGGTTCGGGCTATGGCTACACCTTC
- | few | TRBJ1-2 | TRBV10-3 | CAISEFGDYGYTF | TGTGCCATCAGTGAGTTCGGGGACTATGGCTACACCTTC
TRBD1 | - | TRBJ2-1 | TRBV9 | CASSSQRGQGHNEQFF | TGTGCCAGCAGCTCACAGAGGGGACAGGGGCACAATGAGCAGTTCTTC
TRBD1 | - | TRBJ1-2 | TRBV7-2 | CASSLGQGASLGYTF | TGTGCCAGCAGCTTGGGACAGGGGGCGTCCTTAGGCTACACCTTC
TRBD1 | - | TRBJ1-2 | TRBV29-1 | CSVLHQWGQANYGYTF | TGCAGCGTCCTTCACCAATGGGGACAGGCAAACTATGGCTACACCTTC
- | - | TRBJ1-2 | TRBV2 | CASSPTGEHATNYGYTF | TGTGCCAGCAGTCCAACGGGAGAACATGCTACTAACTATGGCTACACCTTC
- | few | TRBJ1-5 | TRBV20-1 | CSASSSGHNSNQPQHF | TGCAGTGCTAGTTCCTCAGGACACAATAGCAATCAGCCCCAGCATTTT
TRBD1 | - | TRBJ1-2 | TRBV6-5 | CASSYGTGGEGYTF | TGTGCCAGCAGTTACGGGACAGGGGGCGAAGGCTACACCTTC
TRBD2 | - | TRBJ2-1 | TRBV5-6 | CASSLGSLAGGRNEQFF | TGTGCCAGCAGCTTGGGGTCCCTAGCGGGGGGGAGGAATGAGCAGTTCTTC
TRBD1 | - | TRBJ1-2 | TRBV28 | CASEDRGSYGYTF | TGTGCCAGCGAGGACAGGGGGAGCTATGGCTACACCTTC
TRBD1 | - | TRBJ1-1 | TRBV2 | CASSERTGGTEAFF | TGTGCCAGCAGTGAACGGACAGGGGGCACTGAAGCTTTCTTT
TRBD2 | - | TRBJ2-5 | TRBV3-1/TRBV3-2 | CASSPNLAGGKTQYF | TGTGCCAGCAGCCCAAATCTAGCGGGGGGCAAGACCCAGTACTTC
- | - | TRBJ2-3 | TRBV24-1 | CATSVSGGTDTQYF | TGTGCCACCAGTGTTAGCGGAGGCACAGATACGCAGTATTTT
- | once | TRBJ1-5 | TRBV19 | CASSLQGSGNQPQHF | TGTGCCAGTAGTTTACAGGGTAGCGGCAATCAGCCCCAGCATTTT
TRBD1 | - | TRBJ1-5 | TRBV19 | CASKEGGQASSQPQHF | TGTGCCAGTAAGGAGGGGGGACAGGCCTCAAGTCAGCCCCAGCATTTT
- | few | TRBJ1-2 | TRBV19 | CASSPDRANYGYTF | TGTGCCAGTAGTCCCGACAGAGCTAACTATGGCTACACCTTC
- | - | TRBJ2-3 | TRBV11-3 | CASSSQGNTDTQYF | TGTGCCAGCAGCTCCCAGGGAAACACAGATACGCAGTATTTT